The present TCR beta chain was sequenced within a study of T cell repertoires in cytomegalovirus infection. CDR1 and CDR2 from the germline V gene are MDHEN and SYDVKM. The CDR3 is 13 amino acids. Trimming pared 5 bases from V and 2 bases from J, leaving 10 bases between. Whole-study results and caveats: The cumulative frequency of public TCR beta families distinguished individuals who carried CMV together with the relevant HLA. The ex vivo response was dominated by HLA-C-restricted CMV-specific TCR beta clonotypes.

This clonotype showed up just a few times. Its antigen is undetermined. TCRdb re-called the reads through MiXCR, storing one row per CDR3 protein. Found here are hundreds of thousands of distinct CDR3 sequences, roughly a third of them singletons; the top ten hold about a sixth. The gene calls are TRBV28 and TRBJ2-7; D is undetermined. The receptor was isolated from a human donor in good health (CMV status not recorded). Some clones in this sample may be carry-over from other donors' samples. The input for sequencing was cultured PBMCs, taken from culture after CMV antigen stimulation. CDR3 DNA sequence: TGTGCCAGCAGTCCACCAGTAGCCTACGAGCAGTACTTC. This gives the protein CASSPPVAYEQYF.